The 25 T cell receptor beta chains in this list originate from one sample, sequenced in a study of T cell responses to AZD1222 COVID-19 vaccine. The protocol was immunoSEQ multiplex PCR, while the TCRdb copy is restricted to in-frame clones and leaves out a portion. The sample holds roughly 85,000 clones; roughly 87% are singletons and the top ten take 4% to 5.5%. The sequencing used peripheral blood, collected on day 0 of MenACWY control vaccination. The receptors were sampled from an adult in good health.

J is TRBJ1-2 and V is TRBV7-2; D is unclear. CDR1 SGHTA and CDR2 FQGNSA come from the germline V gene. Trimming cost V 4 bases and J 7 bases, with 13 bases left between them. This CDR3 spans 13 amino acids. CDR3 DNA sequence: TGTGCCAGCAGCTCTCCGGGCTTAGGTGGCTACACCTTC. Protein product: CASSSPGLGGYTF. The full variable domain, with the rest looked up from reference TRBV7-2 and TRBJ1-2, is GAGVSQSPSNKVTEKGKDVELRCDPISGHTALYWYRQSLGQGLEFLIYFQGNSAPDKSGLPSDRFSAERTGGSVSTLTIQRTQQEDSAVYLCASSSPGLGGYTFGSGTRLTVV.

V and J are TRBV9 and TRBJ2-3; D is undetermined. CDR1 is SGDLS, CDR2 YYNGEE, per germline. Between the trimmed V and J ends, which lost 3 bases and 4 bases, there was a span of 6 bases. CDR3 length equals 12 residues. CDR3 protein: CASSAQSDTQYF. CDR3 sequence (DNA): TGTGCCAGCAGCGCCCAGTCAGATACGCAGTATTTT.

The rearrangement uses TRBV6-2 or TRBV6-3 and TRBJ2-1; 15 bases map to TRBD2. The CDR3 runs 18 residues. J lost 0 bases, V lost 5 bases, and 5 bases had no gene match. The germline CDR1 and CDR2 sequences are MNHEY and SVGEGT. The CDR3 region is CASSRWTSGGGSYNEQFF. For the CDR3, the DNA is TGTGCCAGCAGTCGGTGGACTAGCGGGGGGGGCTCCTACAATGAGCAGTTCTTC.

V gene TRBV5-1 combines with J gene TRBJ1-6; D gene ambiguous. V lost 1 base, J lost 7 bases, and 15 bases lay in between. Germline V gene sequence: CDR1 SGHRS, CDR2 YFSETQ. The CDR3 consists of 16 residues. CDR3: CASSLRSDPKNSPLHF. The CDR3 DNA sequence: TGCGCCAGCAGCTTGCGGTCCGACCCGAAGAATTCACCCCTCCACTTT.

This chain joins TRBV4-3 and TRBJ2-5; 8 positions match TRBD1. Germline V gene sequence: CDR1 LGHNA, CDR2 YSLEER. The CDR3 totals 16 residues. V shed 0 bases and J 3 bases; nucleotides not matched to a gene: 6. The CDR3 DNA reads TGCGCCAGCAGCCAAGATGGTGGACAGGGAGAAGAGACCCAGTACTTC. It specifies CASSQDGGQGEETQYF.

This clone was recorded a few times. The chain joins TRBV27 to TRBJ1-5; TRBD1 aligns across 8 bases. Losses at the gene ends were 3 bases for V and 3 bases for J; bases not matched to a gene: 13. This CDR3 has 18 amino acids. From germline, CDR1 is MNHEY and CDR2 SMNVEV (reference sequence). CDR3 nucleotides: TGTGCCAGCAGTTTTCTTACTTCAGCAGGGGGCCCCAATCAGCCCCAGCATTTT. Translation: CASSFLTSAGGPNQPQHF.

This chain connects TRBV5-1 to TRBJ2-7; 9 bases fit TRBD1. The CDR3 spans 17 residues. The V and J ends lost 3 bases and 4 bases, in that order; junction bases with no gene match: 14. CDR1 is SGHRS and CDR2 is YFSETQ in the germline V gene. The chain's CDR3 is CASSYNPERQGEYEQYF. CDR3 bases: TGCGCCAGCAGCTACAATCCGGAACGACAGGGGGAATACGAGCAGTACTTC.

Here the CDR3 DNA reads TGTGCCAGCAGTGAGTCTATTGATGGCTACACCTTC. Its protein product is CASSESIDGYTF. The rearrangement uses TRBV2 and TRBJ1-2; no firm D call. Germline lookup yields CDR1 SNHLY and CDR2 FYNNEI. With 3 bases removed from V and 6 bases from J, the gap between germline ends came to 8 bases. The CDR3 contains 12 residues.

CDR3 region: CASSPYREADTEAFF. Written as DNA, the CDR3 is TGTGCCAGCTCACCCTATAGGGAGGCGGACACTGAAGCTTTCTTT. The chain carries TRBV18 and TRBJ1-1, with no clear D. V shed 3 bases and J shed 3 bases, with 14 bases lying between them. CDR1 is KGHSH and CDR2 is LQKENI in the germline V gene. There are 15 residues in the CDR3.

The chain's CDR3 is CASSWRGGPGDTQYF. In nucleotides, the CDR3 is TGTGCCAGCAGCTGGCGGGGGGGGCCCGGAGATACGCAGTATTTT. The chain has TRBV7-2 and TRBJ2-3, with 9 bases lining up with TRBD2. Germline CDR1 SGHTA, CDR2 FQGNSA. The CDR3 covers 15 residues. The J segment lost 5 bases and the V segment lost 4 bases, leaving 7 bases of the junction unmatched.

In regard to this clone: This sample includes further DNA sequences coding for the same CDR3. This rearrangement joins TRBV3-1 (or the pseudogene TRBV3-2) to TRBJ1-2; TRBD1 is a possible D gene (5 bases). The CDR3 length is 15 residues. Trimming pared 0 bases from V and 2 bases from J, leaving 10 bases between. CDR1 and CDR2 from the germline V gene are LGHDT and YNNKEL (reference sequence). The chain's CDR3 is CASSQDGTGNYGYTF. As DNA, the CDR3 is TGTGCCAGCAGCCAAGACGGGACCGGAAACTATGGCTACACCTTC.

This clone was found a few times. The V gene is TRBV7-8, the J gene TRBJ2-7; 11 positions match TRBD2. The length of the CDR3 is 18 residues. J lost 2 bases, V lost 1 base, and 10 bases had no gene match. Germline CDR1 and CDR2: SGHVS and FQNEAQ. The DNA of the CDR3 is TGTGCCAGCAGCTTAGGCCGCTCATTAGCGGGGGGGCCCTACGAGCAGTACTTC. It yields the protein CASSLGRSLAGGPYEQYF.

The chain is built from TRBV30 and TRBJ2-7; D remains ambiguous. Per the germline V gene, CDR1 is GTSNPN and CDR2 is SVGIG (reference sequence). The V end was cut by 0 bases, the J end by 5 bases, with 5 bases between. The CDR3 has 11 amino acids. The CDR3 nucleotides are TGTGCCTGGAGTGTACCCCACGAGCAGTACTTC. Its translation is CAWSVPHEQYF.

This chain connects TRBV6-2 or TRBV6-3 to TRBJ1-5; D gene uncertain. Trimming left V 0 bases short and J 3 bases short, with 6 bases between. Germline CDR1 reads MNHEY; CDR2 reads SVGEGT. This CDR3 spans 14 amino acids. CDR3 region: CASSYSRYNQPQHF. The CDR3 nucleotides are TGTGCCAGCAGTTACTCCAGGTACAATCAGCCCCAGCATTTT.

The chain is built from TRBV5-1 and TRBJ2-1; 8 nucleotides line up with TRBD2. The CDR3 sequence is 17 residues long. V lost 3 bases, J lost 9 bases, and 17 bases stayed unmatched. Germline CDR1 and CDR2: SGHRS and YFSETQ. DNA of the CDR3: TGCGCCAGCAGCTCCGGGGTCTCGGGGGGGGCCCGAAGTGAGCAGTTCTTC. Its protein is CASSSGVSGGARSEQFF.

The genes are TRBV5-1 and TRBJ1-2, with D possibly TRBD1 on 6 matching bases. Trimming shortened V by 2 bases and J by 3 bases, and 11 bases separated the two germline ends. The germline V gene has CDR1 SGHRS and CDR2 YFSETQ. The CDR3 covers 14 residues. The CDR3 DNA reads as TGCGCCAGCAGCTTAGCAGGGGACTACTATGGCTACACCTTC. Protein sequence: CASSLAGDYYGYTF.

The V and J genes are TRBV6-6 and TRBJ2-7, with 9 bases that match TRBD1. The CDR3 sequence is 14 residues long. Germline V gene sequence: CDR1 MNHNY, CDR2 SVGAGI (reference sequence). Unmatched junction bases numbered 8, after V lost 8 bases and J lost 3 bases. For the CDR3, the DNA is TGTGCCAGCGCCCAACAGGGGGCCGGCTACGAGCAGTACTTC. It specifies CASAQQGAGYEQYF.

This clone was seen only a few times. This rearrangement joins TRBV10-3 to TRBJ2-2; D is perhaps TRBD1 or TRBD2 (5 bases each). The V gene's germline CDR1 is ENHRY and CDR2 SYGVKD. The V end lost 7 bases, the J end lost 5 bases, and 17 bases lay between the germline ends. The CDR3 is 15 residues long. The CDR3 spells CAITAGGPRTGELFF. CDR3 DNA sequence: TGTGCCATCACTGCTGGGGGTCCAAGAACCGGGGAGCTGTTTTTT.

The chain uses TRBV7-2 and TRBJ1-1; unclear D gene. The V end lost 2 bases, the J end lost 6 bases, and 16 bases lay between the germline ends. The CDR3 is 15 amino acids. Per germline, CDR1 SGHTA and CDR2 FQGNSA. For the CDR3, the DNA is TGTGCCAGCAGCTTAAATTCCTATGGTCTGGCTGAAGCTTTCTTT. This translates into CASSLNSYGLAEAFF.

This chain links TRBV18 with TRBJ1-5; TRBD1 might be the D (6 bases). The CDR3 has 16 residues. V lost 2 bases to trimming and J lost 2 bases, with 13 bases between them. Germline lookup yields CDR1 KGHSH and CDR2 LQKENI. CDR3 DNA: TGTGCCAGCTCACCATCTACAGGGTCGGGCAATCAGCCCCAGCATTTT. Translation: CASSPSTGSGNQPQHF. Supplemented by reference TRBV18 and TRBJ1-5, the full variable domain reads NAGVMQNPRHLVRRRGQEARLRCSPMKGHSHVYWYRQLPEEGLKFMVYLQKENIIDESGMPKERFSAEFPKEGPSILRIQQVVRGDSAAYFCASSPSTGSGNQPQHFGDGTRLSIL.

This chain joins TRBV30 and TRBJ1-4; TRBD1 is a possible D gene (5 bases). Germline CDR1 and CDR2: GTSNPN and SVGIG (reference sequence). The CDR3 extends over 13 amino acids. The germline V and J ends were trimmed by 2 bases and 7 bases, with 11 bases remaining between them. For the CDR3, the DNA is TGTGCCTGGAGTTGGGGGAATGGTGAAAAACTGTTTTTT. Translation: CAWSWGNGEKLFF.

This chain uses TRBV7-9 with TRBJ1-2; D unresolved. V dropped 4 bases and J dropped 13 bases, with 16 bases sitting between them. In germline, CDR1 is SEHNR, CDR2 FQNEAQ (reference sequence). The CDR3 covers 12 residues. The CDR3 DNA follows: TGTGCCAGCAGCTCGACACAGAACTCCCTCACCTTC. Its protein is CASSSTQNSLTF. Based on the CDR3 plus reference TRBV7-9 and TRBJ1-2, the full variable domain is DTGVSQNPRHKITKRGQNVTFRCDPISEHNRLYWYRQTLGQGPEFLTYFQNEAQLEKSRLLSDRFSAERPKGSFSTLEIQRTEQGDSAMYLCASSSTQNSLTFGSGTRLTVV.

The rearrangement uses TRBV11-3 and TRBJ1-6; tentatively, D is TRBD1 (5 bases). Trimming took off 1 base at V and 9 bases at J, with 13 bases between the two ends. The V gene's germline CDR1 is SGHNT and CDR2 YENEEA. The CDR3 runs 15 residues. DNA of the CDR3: TGTGCCAGCAGCTTAGGTGGAGGGGAGGGTTCACCCCTCCACTTT. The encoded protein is CASSLGGGEGSPLHF.

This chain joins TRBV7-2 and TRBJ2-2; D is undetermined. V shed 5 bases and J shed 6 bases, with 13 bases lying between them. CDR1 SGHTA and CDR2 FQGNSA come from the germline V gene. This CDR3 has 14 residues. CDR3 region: CASSLARGAGELFF. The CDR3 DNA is TGTGCCAGCAGCCTGGCTCGCGGCGCCGGGGAGCTGTTTTTT.

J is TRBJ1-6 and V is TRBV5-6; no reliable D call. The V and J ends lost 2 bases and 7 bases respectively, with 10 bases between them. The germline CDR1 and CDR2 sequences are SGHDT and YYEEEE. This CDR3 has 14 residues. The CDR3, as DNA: TGTGCCAGCAGCTTCCGAGCAGTAAATTCACCCCTCCACTTT. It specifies CASSFRAVNSPLHF.